Detailed here is one T cell receptor beta chain. Its antigen remains unidentified. Unmatched junction bases numbered 8, after V lost 5 bases and J lost 6 bases. The CDR3 covers 14 residues. The germline V gene encodes CDR1 PRHDT and CDR2 FYEKMQ (reference sequence). The data derive from a study of somatic mutations in cytotoxic T cells in rheumatoid arthritis. Findings of the study overall: There was no significant difference in CD8+ T-cell clonality between rheumatoid arthritis patients and age-matched healthy controls.

Using immunoSEQ multiplex PCR, the repertoire was profiled, and TCRdb retains in-frame clones only, with some absent. The sample shows about 30,000 clones, more than 75% of them seen only once. Researchers isolated CD4+ and CD8+ cells by positive magnetic bead selection and then checked their purity by flow cytometry. The chain joins TRBV13 to TRBJ1-1, with 8 bases identical to TRBD1. The source material was CD8+ T cells sorted from blood. The clonotype originates from an adult with rheumatoid arthritis. DNA for the CDR3: TGTGCCAGCAGCCTCCTCCAGGGGGCCTCTGAAGCTTTCTTT. It yields the protein CASSLLQGASEAFF.